The entry below describes one T cell receptor (beta chain). The data belong to a study of blood T cell repertoires in COVID-19. Looking at the study overall: In each case, the material was cDNA or gDNA derived from T cells, B-cell-depleted T cells, or PBMCs.

Original handling: Estimation of nucleated cell counts relied on the amplification of reference gene primers. Clones were sequenced by immunoSEQ multiplex PCR, and TCRdb holds only the in-frame ones, with some missing. V, J and clone size were drawn from that table, and D and trimming were deduced from the DNA. Among approximately 330,000 clones, 80% to 90% were seen once, and the ten largest hold around 4.5%. Germline lookup yields CDR1 MNHEY and CDR2 SMNVEV (reference sequence). V trimming: 5 bases; J trimming: 4 bases; junction bases outside the gene matches: 8. CDR3 length: 16 residues. Participant-given clinical history determined each cohort assignment.

Sequencing was carried out using PBMCs or T cells enriched from blood (not recorded which). The gene calls are TRBV27 and TRBJ2-1, with TRBD2 identical over 10 bases. The origin of this receptor is a woman aged 40-49 years with acute COVID-19. CDR3 region: CASSLRTSGGYNEQFF. The CDR3 coding sequence is TGTGCCAGCAGTCTACGGACTAGCGGAGGTTACAATGAGCAGTTCTTC.